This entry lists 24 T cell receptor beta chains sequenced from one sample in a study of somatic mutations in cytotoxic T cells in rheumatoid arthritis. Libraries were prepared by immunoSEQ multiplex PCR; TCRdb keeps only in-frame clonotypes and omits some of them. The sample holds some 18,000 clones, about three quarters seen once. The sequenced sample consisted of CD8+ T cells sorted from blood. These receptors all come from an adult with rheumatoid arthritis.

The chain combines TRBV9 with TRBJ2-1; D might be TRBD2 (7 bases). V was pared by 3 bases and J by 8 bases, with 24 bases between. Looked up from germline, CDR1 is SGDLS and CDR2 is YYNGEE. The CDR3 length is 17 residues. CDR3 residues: CASSGSQTSRGLHEQFF. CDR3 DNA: TGTGCCAGCAGCGGCTCTCAGACTAGCCGGGGGCTCCATGAGCAGTTCTTC.

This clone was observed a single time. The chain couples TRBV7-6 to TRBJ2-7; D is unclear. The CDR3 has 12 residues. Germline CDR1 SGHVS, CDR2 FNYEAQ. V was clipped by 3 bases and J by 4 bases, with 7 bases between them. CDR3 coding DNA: TGTGCCAGCAGCTTTCGCGAATACGAGCAGTACTTC. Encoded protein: CASSFREYEQYF. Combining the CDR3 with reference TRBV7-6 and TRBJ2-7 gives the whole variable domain GAGVSQSPRYKVTKRGQDVALRCDPISGHVSLYWYRQALGQGPEFLTYFNYEAQQDKSGLPNDRFSAERPEGSISTLTIQRTEQRDSAMYRCASSFREYEQYFGPGTRLTVT.

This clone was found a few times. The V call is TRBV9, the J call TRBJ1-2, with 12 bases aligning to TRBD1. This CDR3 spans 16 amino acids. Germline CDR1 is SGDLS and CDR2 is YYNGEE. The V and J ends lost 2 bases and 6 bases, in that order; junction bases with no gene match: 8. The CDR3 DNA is TGTGCCAGCAGCGTGGGGGACAGGGGGCTAGGGAATGGCTACACCTTC. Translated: CASSVGDRGLGNGYTF.

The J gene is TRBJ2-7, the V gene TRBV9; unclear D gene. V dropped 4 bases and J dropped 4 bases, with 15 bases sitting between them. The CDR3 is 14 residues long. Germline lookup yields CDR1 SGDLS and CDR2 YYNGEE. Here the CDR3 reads CASSPRQDFYEQYF. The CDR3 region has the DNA TGTGCCAGCAGCCCCCGACAAGATTTTTACGAGCAGTACTTC.

CDR3 sequence reads: CAITGENIQYF. CDR3 sequence (DNA): TGTGCTATTACAGGGGAAAACATTCAGTACTTC. The rearrangement links TRBV30 to TRBJ2-4, with TRBD1 identical over 7 bases. The CDR3 spans 11 residues. CDR1 is GTSNPN, CDR2 SVGIG, per germline (reference sequence).

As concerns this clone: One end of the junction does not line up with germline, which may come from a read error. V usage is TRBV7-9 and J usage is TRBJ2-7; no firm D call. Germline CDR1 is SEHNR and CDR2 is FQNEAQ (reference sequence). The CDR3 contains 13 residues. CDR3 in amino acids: CAGSQDTSYEQYF. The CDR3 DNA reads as TGTGCCGGCAGCCAAGACACCTCCTACGAGCAGTACTTC. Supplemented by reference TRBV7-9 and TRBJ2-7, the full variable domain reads DTGVSQNPRHKITKRGQNVTFRCDPISEHNRLYWYRQTLGQGPEFLTYFQNEAQLEKSRLLSDRFSAERPKGSFSTLEIQRTEQGDSAMYLCAGSQDTSYEQYFGPGTRLTVT.

CDR3 DNA sequence: TGTGCCAGTAGTATCGGGGGGGGCAGGGCTGAAGCTTTCTTT. It translates to CASSIGGGRAEAFF. The genes are TRBV19 and TRBJ1-1; perhaps TRBD1 as D (6 bases). Trimming left V 3 bases short and J 6 bases short, with 14 bases between. The CDR3 totals 14 residues. The germline V gene has CDR1 LNHDA and CDR2 SQIVND (reference sequence).

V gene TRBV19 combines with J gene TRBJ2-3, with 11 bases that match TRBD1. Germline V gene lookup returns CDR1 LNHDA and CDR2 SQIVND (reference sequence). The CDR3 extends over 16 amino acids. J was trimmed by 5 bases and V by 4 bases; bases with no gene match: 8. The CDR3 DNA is TGTGCCAGTAGTACCGGGGACAGGGGGTTAGGAGATACGCAGTATTTT. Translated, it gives CASSTGDRGLGDTQYF.

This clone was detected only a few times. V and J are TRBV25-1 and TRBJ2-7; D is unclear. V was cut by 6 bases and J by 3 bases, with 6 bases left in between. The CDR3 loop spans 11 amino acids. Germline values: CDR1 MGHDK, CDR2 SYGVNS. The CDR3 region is CASSESYEQYF. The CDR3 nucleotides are TGTGCCAGCAGCGAAAGCTACGAGCAGTACTTC.

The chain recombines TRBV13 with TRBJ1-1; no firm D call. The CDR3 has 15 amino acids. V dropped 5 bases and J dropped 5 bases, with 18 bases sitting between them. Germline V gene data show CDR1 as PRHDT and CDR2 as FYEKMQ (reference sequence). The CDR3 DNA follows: TGTGCCAGCAGCATCCGGGCCTCGGGAGGAACTGAAGCTTTCTTT. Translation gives CASSIRASGGTEAFF.

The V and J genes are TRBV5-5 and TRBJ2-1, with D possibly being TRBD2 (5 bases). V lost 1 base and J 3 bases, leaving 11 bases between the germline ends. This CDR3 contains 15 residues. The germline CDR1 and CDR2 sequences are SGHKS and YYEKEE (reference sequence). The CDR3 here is CASSLWGEDYNEQFF. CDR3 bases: TGTGCCAGCAGCTTGTGGGGAGAAGACTACAATGAGCAGTTCTTC.

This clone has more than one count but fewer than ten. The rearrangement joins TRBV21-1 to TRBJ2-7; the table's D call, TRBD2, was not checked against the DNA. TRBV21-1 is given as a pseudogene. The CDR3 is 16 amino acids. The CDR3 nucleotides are TGTGCCAGCAGCCCCCAGGGGCGGGAGAGTGCCTACGAGCAGTACTTC. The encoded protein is CASSPQGRESAYEQYF.

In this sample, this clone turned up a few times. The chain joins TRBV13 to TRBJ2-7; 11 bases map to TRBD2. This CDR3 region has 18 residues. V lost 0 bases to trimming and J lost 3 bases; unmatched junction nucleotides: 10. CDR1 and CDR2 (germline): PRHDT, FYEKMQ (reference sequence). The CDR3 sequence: CASSLGLGLAAQGYEQYF. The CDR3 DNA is TGTGCCAGCAGCTTAGGGTTGGGACTAGCGGCCCAGGGCTACGAGCAGTACTTC. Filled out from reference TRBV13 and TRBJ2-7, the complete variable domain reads AAGVIQSPRHLIKEKRETATLKCYPIPRHDTVYWYQQGPGQDPQFLISFYEKMQSDKGSIPDRFSAQQFSDYHSELNMSSLELGDSALYFCASSLGLGLAAQGYEQYFGPGTRLTVT.

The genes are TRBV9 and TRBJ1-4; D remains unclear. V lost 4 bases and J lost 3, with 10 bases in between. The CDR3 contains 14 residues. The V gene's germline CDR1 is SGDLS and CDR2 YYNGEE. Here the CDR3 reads CASSPLAPNEKLFF. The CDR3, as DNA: TGTGCCAGCAGCCCTCTAGCCCCTAATGAAAAACTGTTTTTT. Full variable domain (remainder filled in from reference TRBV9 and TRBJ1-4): DSGVTQTPKHLITATGQRVTLRCSPRSGDLSVYWYQQSLDQGLQFLIQYYNGEERAKGNILERFSAQQFPDLHSELNLSSLELGDSALYFCASSPLAPNEKLFFGSGTQLSVL.

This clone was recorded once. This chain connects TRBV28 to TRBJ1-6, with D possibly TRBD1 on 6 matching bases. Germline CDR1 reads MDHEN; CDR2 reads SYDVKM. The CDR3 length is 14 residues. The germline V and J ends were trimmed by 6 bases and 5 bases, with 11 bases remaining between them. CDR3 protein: CASSPTGNNSPLHF. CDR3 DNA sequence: TGTGCCAGCAGCCCTACAGGGAATAATTCACCCCTCCACTTT.

The CDR3 spells CASSWDILNTEAFF. CDR3 nucleotide sequence: TGTGCCAGCAGCTGGGACATACTGAACACTGAAGCTTTCTTT. This sequence joins TRBV5-6 and TRBJ1-1; D might be TRBD1 (6 bases). Trimming removed 3 bases at V and 0 bases at J, with 9 bases between. The CDR3 length is 14 residues. Per the germline V gene, CDR1 is SGHDT and CDR2 is YYEEEE.

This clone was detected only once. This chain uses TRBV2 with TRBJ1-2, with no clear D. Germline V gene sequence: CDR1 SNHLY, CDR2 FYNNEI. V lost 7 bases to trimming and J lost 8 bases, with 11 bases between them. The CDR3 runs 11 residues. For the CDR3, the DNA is TGTGCCAGCACGGTGAGCGGGGGCTACACCTTC. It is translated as CASTVSGGYTF.

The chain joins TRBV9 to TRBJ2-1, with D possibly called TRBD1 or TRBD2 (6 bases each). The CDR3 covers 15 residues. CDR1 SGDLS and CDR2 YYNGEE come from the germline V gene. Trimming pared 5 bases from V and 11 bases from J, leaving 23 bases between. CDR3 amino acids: CASSAEGPTQGKQFF. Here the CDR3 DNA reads TGTGCCAGCAGTGCGGAGGGACCCACACAGGGCAAGCAGTTCTTC.

Here the CDR3 reads CSVFTDGQGNYGYTF. In DNA form, the CDR3 reads TGCAGCGTCTTCACCGATGGACAGGGAAACTATGGCTACACCTTC. This chain uses TRBV29-1 with TRBJ1-2; TRBD1 matches 8 bases. Germline V gene data show CDR1 as SQVTM and CDR2 as ANQGSEA. The V gene end was trimmed by 6 bases and the J gene end by 2 bases; junction bases not matched to a gene: 11. The CDR3 is made up of 15 amino acids.

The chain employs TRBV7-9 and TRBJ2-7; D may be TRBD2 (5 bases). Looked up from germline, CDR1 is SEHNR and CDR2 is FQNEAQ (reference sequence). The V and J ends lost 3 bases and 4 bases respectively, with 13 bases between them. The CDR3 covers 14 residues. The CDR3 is CASSFEGQRYEQYF. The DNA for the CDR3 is TGTGCCAGCAGCTTTGAGGGCCAACGTTACGAGCAGTACTTC.

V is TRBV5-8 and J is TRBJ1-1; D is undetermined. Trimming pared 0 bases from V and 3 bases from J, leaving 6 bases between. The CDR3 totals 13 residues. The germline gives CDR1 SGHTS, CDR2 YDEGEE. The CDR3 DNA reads TGTGCCAGCAGCTTGGTTGCCGACACTGAAGCTTTCTTT. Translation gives CASSLVADTEAFF.

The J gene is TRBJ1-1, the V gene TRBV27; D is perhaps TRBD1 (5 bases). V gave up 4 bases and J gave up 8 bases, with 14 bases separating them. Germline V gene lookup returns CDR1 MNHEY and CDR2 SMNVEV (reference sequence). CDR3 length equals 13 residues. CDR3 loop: CASSWGTFSEAFF. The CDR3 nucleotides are TGTGCCAGCAGTTGGGGGACGTTCTCCGAAGCTTTCTTT.

The CDR3 DNA follows: TGTGCCAGCAGCACGGGACTAGCGGGGGCCCCCCCCTACAATGAGCAGTTCTTC. Residues: CASSTGLAGAPPYNEQFF. V and J are TRBV7-6 and TRBJ2-1; 14 bases are shared with TRBD2. The J segment lost 2 bases and the V segment lost 5 bases, leaving 8 bases of the junction unmatched. CDR3 length: 18 residues. The germline V gene has CDR1 SGHVS and CDR2 FNYEAQ.

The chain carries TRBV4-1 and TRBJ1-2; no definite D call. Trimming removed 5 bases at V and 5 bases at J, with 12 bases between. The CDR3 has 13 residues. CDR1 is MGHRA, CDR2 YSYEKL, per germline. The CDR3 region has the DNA TGCGCCAGCAGCGTGACGGACGGATATGGCTACACCTTC. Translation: CASSVTDGYGYTF.